This T cell receptor beta chain stems from a study of cytomegalovirus exposure and HLA in healthy donors. Notes on the study in general: In vitro checks showed that a few CMV-associated chains really do target CMV antigens. The study found most TCR sequences rare, yet found some public TCRs in many donors.

This clone appeared a single time. Its specificity is not known. TCRdb keeps only in-frame clones here, not all; method: immunoSEQ multiplex PCR. The profile shows 200,000 to 250,000 clones, 75% to 90% of them singletons. Germline-derived CDR1 and CDR2 are MNHNS and SASEGT. The CDR3 covers 13 residues. The ends were cut back, 6 bases at V and 6 bases at J, with 12 bases in the middle. The sequenced sample consisted of PBMCs. The source of this sequence is a woman in her 30s in good health and CMV-seropositive. The V and J genes are TRBV6-1 and TRBJ2-1, with TRBD2 as a possible D gene (6 bases). CDR3 bases: TGTGCCAGCAGACTAGGGGAGGCCAATGAGCAGTTCTTC. It codes for CASRLGEANEQFF.